This passage covers 31 T cell receptor beta chains from one sample sequenced in a study of cytomegalovirus exposure and HLA in healthy donors. 60 Vbeta and 13 Jbeta primers were used in PCR. Method: immunoSEQ multiplex PCR; TCRdb's copy keeps in-frame clones and lacks some. Among more than 80,000 clones listed, just under 75% were seen once. The material sequenced was PBMCs. The receptors were gathered from a man aged 55-75 years in good health and CMV-seronegative.

The chain combines TRBV11-2 with TRBJ1-4, with 11 bases fitting TRBD1. Trimming cost V 5 bases and J 4 bases; bases outside gene matches: 6. Looked up from germline, CDR1 is SGHAT and CDR2 is FQNNGV. The CDR3 extends over 16 amino acids. CDR3 loop: CASSLRDRGINEKLFF. Here the CDR3 DNA reads TGTGCCAGCAGCCTCCGGGACAGGGGGATTAATGAAAAACTGTTTTTT.

CDR3 in amino acids: CASSPRDRGRADTQYF. CDR3 nucleotides: TGTGCCAGCAGCCCCCGGGACAGGGGGAGGGCAGATACGCAGTATTTT. V usage is TRBV7-6 and J usage is TRBJ2-3; 11 nucleotides match TRBD1. V gave up 5 bases and J gave up 4 bases; unmatched junction bases: 8. Germline V gives CDR1 SGHVS, CDR2 FNYEAQ. This CDR3 contains 16 residues.

The rearrangement uses TRBV11-2 and TRBJ2-7; a weak D match, TRBD2 (5 bases). This CDR3 is 14 amino acids long. Germline values: CDR1 SGHAT, CDR2 FQNNGV. V was cut by 4 bases and J by 5 bases, with 15 bases left in between. Written as DNA, the CDR3 is TGTGCCAGCAGCTACGAGTGGAGGCGCCACGAGCAGTACTTC. It translates to CASSYEWRRHEQYF.

The chain carries TRBV2 and TRBJ2-1; D is unclear. Germline CDR1 reads SNHLY; CDR2 reads FYNNEI. V was shortened by 7 bases and J by 7 bases, with 11 bases between the two germline ends. The CDR3 has 12 residues. In DNA form, the CDR3 reads TGTGCCAGCAACTCTTGGGCGAATGAGCAGTTCTTC. Protein: CASNSWANEQFF. The full variable domain, its missing parts supplied by reference TRBV2 and TRBJ2-1, is EPEVTQTPSHQVTQMGQEVILRCVPISNHLYFYWYRQILGQKVEFLVSFYNNEISEKSEIFDDQFSVERPDGSNFTLKIRSTKLEDSAMYFCASNSWANEQFFGPGTRLTVL.

The rearrangement joins TRBV5-4 to TRBJ2-7, with TRBD2 matching over 7 bases. Germline lookup yields CDR1 SGHNT and CDR2 YYREEE (reference sequence). Losses at the gene ends were 0 bases for V and 2 bases for J; bases not matched to a gene: 5. The CDR3 is made up of 15 amino acids. This CDR3 reads CASSLEAGTTYEQYF. The CDR3 region has the DNA TGTGCCAGCAGCTTGGAAGCAGGGACTACCTACGAGCAGTACTTC.

This chain joins TRBV2 and TRBJ1-2; no firm D call. The CDR3 is 14 amino acids. Germline V CDR1 and CDR2: SNHLY, FYNNEI. V lost 3 bases, J lost 3 bases, and 11 bases lay in between. In DNA form, the CDR3 reads TGTGCCAGCAGTGACGGCGGGCTTGACTATGGCTACACCTTC. This codes for CASSDGGLDYGYTF.

This sequence joins TRBV7-6 and TRBJ2-7; D perhaps matches TRBD2 (6 bases). The CDR3 contains 13 residues. Germline V gene data show CDR1 as SGHVS and CDR2 as FNYEAQ. Deletions cut 4 bases from V and 3 bases from J, with 10 bases between. CDR3 DNA: TGTGCCAGCAGCTCCGGGGGTGGCTACGAGCAGTACTTC. It yields the protein CASSSGGGYEQYF.

The V call is TRBV5-6, the J call TRBJ2-1, with TRBD2 identical over 10 bases. After removal of 4 bases from V and 3 bases from J, the junction contained 4 bases not matched to a gene. CDR1 and CDR2 (germline): SGHDT, YYEEEE. The CDR3 has 15 residues. The CDR3 DNA sequence: TGTGCCAGCAGCCCAGGACTAGCGGACTACAATGAGCAGTTCTTC. It is translated as CASSPGLADYNEQFF.

CDR3 in amino acids: CASSLGGGNTGELFF. CDR3 in DNA: TGCGCCAGCAGCTTGGGAGGGGGAAACACCGGGGAGCTGTTTTTT. The rearrangement joins TRBV5-1 to TRBJ2-2, with D perhaps matching TRBD1 (6 bases). The CDR3 has 15 amino acids. Trimming cost V 0 bases and J 2 bases, with 8 bases left between them. Germline CDR1 is SGHRS and CDR2 is YFSETQ.

The chain couples TRBV7-2 to TRBJ2-3; tentative D call: TRBD1 (5 bases). The length of the CDR3 is 13 residues. Germline-derived CDR1 and CDR2 are SGHTA and FQGNSA. The ends were cut back, 6 bases at V and 1 base at J, with 8 bases in the middle. This CDR3 reads CASRTQGTDTQYF. The CDR3 bases are TGTGCCAGCAGGACACAGGGCACAGATACGCAGTATTTT.

The V gene is TRBV5-1, the J gene TRBJ2-1; the match to TRBD2 covers 7 bases. V lost 4 bases and J lost 7; bases outside the gene matches: 17. The length of the CDR3 is 17 residues. Germline CDR1 is SGHRS and CDR2 is YFSETQ. CDR3 sequence (DNA): TGCGCCAGCAGCACCCCCGGGGGGACCGTCGGGGGGAATGAGCAGTTCTTC. Residues: CASSTPGGTVGGNEQFF.

The chain employs TRBV11-3 and TRBJ2-5, with D maybe TRBD2 (6 bases). The CDR3 extends over 15 amino acids. Trimming pared 5 bases from V and 2 bases from J, leaving 15 bases between. Germline V gene lookup returns CDR1 SGHNT and CDR2 YENEEA. CDR3: CASSPGDFTQETQYF. Here the CDR3 DNA reads TGTGCCAGCAGCCCGGGGGACTTCACACAAGAGACCCAGTACTTC.

This chain connects TRBV2 to TRBJ1-2; 9 bases align to TRBD1. Germline lookup yields CDR1 SNHLY and CDR2 FYNNEI. Germline trimming cut 6 bases from V and 6 bases from J; bases unmatched to any gene: 8. The CDR3 is made up of 14 amino acids. The DNA for the CDR3 is TGTGCCAGCAGGACACAGGGGGCGCGTAATGGCTACACCTTC. It codes for CASRTQGARNGYTF. The entire variable domain, with the rest obtained from reference TRBV2 and TRBJ1-2, is as follows: EPEVTQTPSHQVTQMGQEVILRCVPISNHLYFYWYRQILGQKVEFLVSFYNNEISEKSEIFDDQFSVERPDGSNFTLKIRSTKLEDSAMYFCASRTQGARNGYTFGSGTRLTVV.

The chain couples TRBV27 to TRBJ1-6, with 8 bases aligning to TRBD1. From germline, CDR1 is MNHEY and CDR2 SMNVEV (reference sequence). Trimming cost V 5 bases and J 10 bases; bases outside gene matches: 7. The CDR3 length is 14 residues. Written as DNA, the CDR3 is TGTGCCAGCAGTCCCGACAGGGGCCAGTCACCCCTCCACTTT. Its protein product is CASSPDRGQSPLHF.

This rearrangement joins TRBV6-5 to TRBJ2-7; a weak D match, TRBD1 (6 bases). V shed 4 bases and J shed 6 bases, with 19 bases lying between them. Germline-derived CDR1 and CDR2 are MNHEY and SVGAGI. This CDR3 has 15 residues. The chain's CDR3 is CASSSGHPLAPEQYF. As DNA, the CDR3 is TGTGCCAGCAGTTCGGGACACCCTCTTGCCCCCGAGCAGTACTTC.

This clone occurred a few times. This chain's CDR3 is CASSQAGLAGGSNTGELFF. CDR3 DNA: TGCGCCAGCAGCCAAGCGGGACTAGCGGGGGGCTCCAACACCGGGGAGCTGTTTTTT. The chain carries TRBV4-1 and TRBJ2-2; 15 bases line up with TRBD2. Germline V CDR1 and CDR2: MGHRA, YSYEKL. The CDR3 is 19 residues long. V lost 1 base, J lost 2 bases, and 5 bases stayed unmatched.

The chain joins TRBV29-1 to TRBJ2-3; TRBD1 is a possible D gene (6 bases). The CDR3 is 10 amino acids. The germline CDR1 and CDR2 sequences are SQVTM and ANQGSEA. DNA of the CDR3: TGCCGGACAGACACAGATACGCAGTATTTT. The encoded protein is CRTDTDTQYF.

The chain joins TRBV19 to TRBJ2-7, with 7 bases aligning to TRBD2. This CDR3 has 19 residues. Per germline, CDR1 LNHDA and CDR2 SQIVND (reference sequence). The V segment lost 1 base and the J segment 0 bases; nucleotides outside the gene matches: 15. DNA for the CDR3: TGTGCCAGTAGTATAGGAGGACACCGTCGCGGGGGACCCTCCTACGAGCAGTACTTC. Its translation: CASSIGGHRRGGPSYEQYF.

CDR3 sequence: CASSLDGPGHSNTGELFF. CDR3 nucleotides: TGCGCCAGCAGCTTGGATGGCCCGGGACATTCGAACACCGGGGAGCTGTTTTTT. The rearrangement links TRBV5-1 to TRBJ2-2; TRBD1 might be the D (6 bases). Germline CDR1 SGHRS, CDR2 YFSETQ. This CDR3 is built from 18 residues. V lost 0 bases to trimming and J lost 0 bases, with 15 bases between them.

V gene TRBV19 combines with J gene TRBJ1-4; D uncertain. Per germline, CDR1 LNHDA and CDR2 SQIVND (reference sequence). This CDR3 region has 12 residues. Trimming stripped 5 bases from V and 12 bases from J, with 13 bases between. This CDR3 reads CASSVNPTELFF. The CDR3 region has the DNA TGTGCCAGTAGTGTGAATCCTACGGAACTGTTTTTT.

The CDR3 here is CASSLMAGAINYGYTF. CDR3 sequence (DNA): TGTGCCAGCAGCTTGATGGCAGGGGCCATTAACTATGGCTACACCTTC. The chain uses TRBV5-6 and TRBJ1-2; maybe TRBD1 (6 bases). V was pared by 1 base and J by 1 base, with 14 bases between. Germline CDR1 reads SGHDT; CDR2 reads YYEEEE. CDR3 size: 16 residues.

The V and J genes are TRBV29-1 and TRBJ1-1, with 8 bases lining up with TRBD1. CDR1 is SQVTM, CDR2 ANQGSEA, per germline. J gave up 5 bases and V 7 bases, and 6 bases lay outside the gene matches. The CDR3 is made up of 12 amino acids. CDR3 coding DNA: TGCAGCGGTGACAGGGGCGGGACTGAAGCTTTCTTT. This encodes CSGDRGGTEAFF.

This sequence joins TRBV5-6 and TRBJ2-3; possible D gene TRBD2, 5 bases. CDR3 size: 14 residues. CDR1 and CDR2 from the germline V gene are SGHDT and YYEEEE. V was cut by 2 bases and J by 1 base, with 8 bases left in between. The CDR3 sequence: CASSFEEGTDTQYF. The CDR3 DNA reads TGTGCCAGCAGCTTTGAGGAGGGCACAGATACGCAGTATTTT.

CDR3 sequence: CASSTPAGGLGEQYF. The CDR3 nucleotides are TGTGCCAGCAGTACCCCTGCGGGGGGGCTGGGGGAGCAGTACTTC. The chain employs TRBV6-5 and TRBJ2-7; TRBD2 aligns across 9 bases. The CDR3 extends over 15 amino acids. V dropped 5 bases and J dropped 7; count of bases not matched to a gene: 12. Germline-derived CDR1 and CDR2 are MNHEY and SVGAGI.

This clone has a single count. The chain is built from TRBV5-1 and TRBJ2-5; TRBD1 matches at 7 bases. Trimming cost V 3 bases and J 4 bases; bases outside gene matches: 6. This CDR3 spans 14 amino acids. CDR1 is SGHRS, CDR2 YFSETQ, per germline. In DNA form, the CDR3 reads TGCGCCAGCAGCTCCAACAGGGGTGGAGAGACCCAGTACTTC. Translated: CASSSNRGGETQYF.

The rearrangement joins TRBV10-2 to TRBJ2-2; 8 bases align to TRBD1. V lost 6 bases, J lost 5 bases, and 11 bases stayed unmatched. Germline V gene data show CDR1 as WSHSY and CDR2 as SAAADI. This CDR3 is built from 16 residues. The CDR3 region is CASREPGQERTGELFF. The CDR3 DNA sequence: TGCGCCAGCAGGGAACCGGGACAGGAGAGAACCGGGGAGCTGTTTTTT.

With respect to this clone: The germline gene is not matched at one end of the junction; a read error may be the cause. The rearrangement uses TRBV10-3 and TRBJ1-5, with 8 nucleotides matching TRBD1. The CDR3 has 13 residues. Per germline, CDR1 ENHRY and CDR2 SYGVKD. CDR3: CAISPGGKQPQHF. The CDR3 DNA is TGTGCCATCAGTCCAGGGGGCAAACAGCCCCAGCATTTT.

The chain employs TRBV7-8 and TRBJ2-5; possible D gene TRBD2, 6 bases. The assigned J gene may be wrong: the sequence end matches TRBJ2-7 better. The CDR3 extends over 14 amino acids. Germline values: CDR1 SGHVS, CDR2 FQNEAQ. In DNA form, the CDR3 reads TGTGCCAGTCGGGGGTGGGGTCAATCAGGCGAGCAGTACTTC. It encodes CASRGWGQSGEQYF.

This chain joins TRBV5-4 and TRBJ1-1; a weak D match, TRBD1 (6 bases). This CDR3 has 13 amino acids. CDR1 is SGHNT and CDR2 is YYREEE in the germline V gene (reference sequence). The ends were cut back, 2 bases at V and 6 bases at J, with 11 bases in the middle. The CDR3 DNA follows: TGTGCCAGCAGCTTAGGGGGTGGAGCTGAAGCTTTCTTT. Its translation is CASSLGGGAEAFF. Variable domain in full (rest from reference TRBV5-4 and TRBJ1-1): ETGVTQSPTHLIKTRGQQVTLRCSSQSGHNTVSWYQQALGQGPQFIFQYYREEENGRGNFPPRFSGLQFPNYSSELNVNALELDDSALYLCASSLGGGAEAFFGQGTRLTVV.

The chain joins TRBV10-3 to TRBJ1-5, with 7 bases matching TRBD1. The CDR3 is made up of 13 amino acids. J was trimmed by 9 bases and V by 6 bases; bases with no gene match: 8. Germline V gene data show CDR1 as ENHRY and CDR2 as SYGVKD. CDR3 DNA: TGTGCCATCAGCCTTCAGGGGGACGGGCCCCAGCATTTT. This codes for CAISLQGDGPQHF.

This sequence joins TRBV10-2 and TRBJ2-7; perhaps TRBD1 as D (6 bases). CDR3 length equals 14 residues. CDR1 and CDR2 (germline): WSHSY, SAAADI. V was trimmed by 3 bases and J by 2 bases, leaving 11 bases between them. The CDR3 DNA reads TGCGCCAGCAGTGACGACAGGACCCCCTACGAGCAGTACTTC. This gives the protein CASSDDRTPYEQYF.